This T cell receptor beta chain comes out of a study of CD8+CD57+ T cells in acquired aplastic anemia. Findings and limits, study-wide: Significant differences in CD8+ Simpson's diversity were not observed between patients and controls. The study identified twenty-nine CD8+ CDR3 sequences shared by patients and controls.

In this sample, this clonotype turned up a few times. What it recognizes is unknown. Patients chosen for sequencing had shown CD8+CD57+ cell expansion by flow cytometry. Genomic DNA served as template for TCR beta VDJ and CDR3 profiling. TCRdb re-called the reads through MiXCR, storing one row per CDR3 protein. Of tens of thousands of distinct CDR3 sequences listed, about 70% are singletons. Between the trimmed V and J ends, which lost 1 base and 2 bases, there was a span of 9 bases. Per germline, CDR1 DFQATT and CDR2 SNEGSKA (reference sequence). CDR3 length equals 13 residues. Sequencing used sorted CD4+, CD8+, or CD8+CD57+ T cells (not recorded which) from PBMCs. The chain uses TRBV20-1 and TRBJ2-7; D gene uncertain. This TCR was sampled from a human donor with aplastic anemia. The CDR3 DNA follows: TGCAGTGCTAGAGGGGATTCACCCTACGAGCAGTACGTC. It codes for CSARGDSPYEQYV.